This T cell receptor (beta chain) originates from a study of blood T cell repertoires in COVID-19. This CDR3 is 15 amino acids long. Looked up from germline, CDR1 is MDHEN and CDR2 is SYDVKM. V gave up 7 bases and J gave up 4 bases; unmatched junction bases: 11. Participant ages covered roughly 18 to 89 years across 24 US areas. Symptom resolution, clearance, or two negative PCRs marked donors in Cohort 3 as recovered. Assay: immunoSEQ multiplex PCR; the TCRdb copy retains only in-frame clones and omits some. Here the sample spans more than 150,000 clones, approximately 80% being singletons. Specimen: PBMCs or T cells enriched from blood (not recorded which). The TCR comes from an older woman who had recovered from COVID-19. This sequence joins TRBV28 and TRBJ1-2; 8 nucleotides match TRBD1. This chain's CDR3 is CASTGRGRPGYGYTF. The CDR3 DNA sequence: TGTGCCAGCACTGGCAGGGGGCGCCCCGGCTATGGCTACACCTTC.